The rows below give T cell receptor beta chains drawn from one sample of a study of shared clonotypes between healthy human individuals. The data were produced by immunoSEQ multiplex PCR, yet TCRdb's version contains in-frame clones alone and is incomplete. Of 2 million to 2.5 million clones listed, 90% to 97% are singletons. The sample was naive CD4+ T cells sorted from blood. Source of these receptors: a man in his late teens or twenties in good health. Both conserved end residues are part of each CDR3. A D gene is named only where the DNA matches it firmly. Only part of the rows carry a size: once, few, many, or a class if the clone is expanded.

TGTGCCAGCAGCATAGTGTTGAACACTGAAGCTTTCTTT CASSIVLNTEAFF TRBV7-2 NA TRBJ1-1 NA
TGTGCCAGCAGCTTAGTTCCAGTCACAGATACGCAGTATTTT CASSLVPVTDTQYF TRBV11-2 NA TRBJ2-3 NA
TGTGCCAGCAGTGAAGAGGGGGAGCAGTACTTC CASSEEGEQYF TRBV6-1 NA TRBJ2-7 NA
TGTGCCAGCAGCCTACAGGGAGAGGGGCCCCAGCATTTT CASSLQGEGPQHF TRBV13 NA TRBJ1-5 once
TGCGCCAGCAGCCATTGGGACAGGGAGTACACTGAAGCTTTCTTT CASSHWDREYTEAFF TRBV4-1 TRBD1 TRBJ1-1 NA
TGTGCCAGCAGCCAACAAACCGTTGTGGGCTACACCTTC CASSQQTVVGYTF TRBV14 NA TRBJ1-2 NA
TGCGCCAGCAGCCCCACGGGGGCAAGCGACGAGCAGTACTTC CASSPTGASDEQYF TRBV5-1 NA TRBJ2-7 NA
TGTGCCAGCAGCTCCGGACAGAGGTTAAGCGGTGGCTACACCTTC CASSSGQRLSGGYTF TRBV28 NA TRBJ1-2 NA
TGTGCCAGCAGCTCTTGGGAGGGAGGAAGTCAGTTCTTC CASSSWEGGSQFF TRBV7-9 TRBD2 TRBJ2-1 NA
TGTGCCAGCACCCCGACCGGGAACTATGGCTACACCTTC CASTPTGNYGYTF TRBV2 NA TRBJ1-2 NA
TGTGCCAGCAGGGTCGGTAGCGGTGTTAGCTCCTACAATGAGCAGTTCTTC CASRVGSGVSSYNEQFF TRBV2 NA TRBJ2-1 NA
TGTGCCAGCAGCAAAGAGGTTGGGGGGTACCCGAGCTGGTACGAGCAGTACTTC CASSKEVGGYPSWYEQYF TRBV21-1 NA TRBJ2-7 NA
TGTGCCAGCAGCCACGGGCGGGTTGACTATGGCTACACCTTC CASSHGRVDYGYTF TRBV7-2 NA TRBJ1-2 NA
TGTGCCAGATCGGTAGAGGAGACCCAGTACTTC CARSVEETQYF TRBV2 NA TRBJ2-5 NA
TGCGCCAGCAGCCAAGATCGACGCCCTGAGCAGTTCTTC CASSQDRRPEQFF TRBV4-3 NA TRBJ2-1 once
TGCGCCAGCAGTGGGGGACTAGCGGGAGCCGGGGAGCTGTTTTTT CASSGGLAGAGELFF TRBV10-1 TRBD2 TRBJ2-2 NA
TGTGCCTGCAGACCTCGGGACGGAAAATACGAGCAGTACTTC CACRPRDGKYEQYF TRBV30 NA TRBJ2-7 NA
TGTGCGAGCGGAGTGTACAATGAGCAGTTCTTC CASGVYNEQFF TRBV10-3 NA TRBJ2-1 NA
TGTGCCAGCAGTGAACCTCGACAGGGGGACACTGAAGCTTTCTTT CASSEPRQGDTEAFF TRBV25-1 TRBD1 TRBJ1-1 NA
TGTGCCAGCAGCCCTACGGGGCAGCCCCAGCATTTT CASSPTGQPQHF TRBV6-5 NA TRBJ1-5 NA
TGTGCCAGCAAGACCAGGACAGCCCAAGAGACCCAGTACTTC CASKTRTAQETQYF TRBV2 NA TRBJ2-5 NA
TGTGCCAGCAGTTCTTCCGGGACAGGGGTGGGCGAGCAGTACTTC CASSSSGTGVGEQYF TRBV6-5 TRBD1 TRBJ2-7 NA
TGTGCCAGCAGTTACTCTCGTAACTATGGCTACACCTTC CASSYSRNYGYTF TRBV6-5 NA TRBJ1-2 NA
TGTGCCGTTGGCAGGGGGTATCAAAACACTGAAGCTTTCTTT CAVGRGYQNTEAFF TRBV7-9 TRBD1 TRBJ1-1 NA
TGCGCCAGCAGCTTGCAAGGTCGAGGGGGAAAAATCCAAGAGACCCAGTACTTC CASSLQGRGGKIQETQYF TRBV5-1 NA TRBJ2-5 NA
TGCGCCAGCAGCTTGGGGCAGGGTAATTCACCCCTCCACTTT CASSLGQGNSPLHF TRBV5-1 NA TRBJ1-6 NA
TGTGCCAGCAGCTTAGGGTTGGATAATTCACCCCTCCACTTT CASSLGLDNSPLHF TRBV7-8 NA TRBJ1-6 NA
TGTGCCAGCAGCTTAGCGTGGGGGCGCTCTGGGGCCAACGTCCTGACTTTC CASSLAWGRSGANVLTF TRBV11-2 NA TRBJ2-6 NA
TGCGCCAGCAGTCGGGTCACTAGCGGGAGTGGTAATGAGCAGTTCTTC CASSRVTSGSGNEQFF TRBV10-1 TRBD2 TRBJ2-1 once
TGTGCCATAGCTGATAGCGGGGGGGCAGTTGAGACCCAGTACTTC CAIADSGGAVETQYF TRBV10-3 TRBD2 TRBJ2-5 once
TGTGCCAGCAGAAGGACGGGACAGGGGAACTATGGCTACACCTTC CASRRTGQGNYGYTF TRBV7-3 TRBD1 TRBJ1-2 NA
TGTGCCAGCAGCCTATCTAGCTCCTACAATGAGCAGTTCTTC CASSLSSSYNEQFF TRBV7-2 NA TRBJ2-1 once
TGTGCCAGCAGCTTGGTTCAGGGGGATCAGCCCCAGCATTTT CASSLVQGDQPQHF TRBV5-5 TRBD1 TRBJ1-5 NA
TGTGCCAGCAGTTCCGGACTAGCGGGTTACAATGAGCAGTTCTTC CASSSGLAGYNEQFF TRBV6-1 TRBD2 TRBJ2-1 NA
TGTGCCAGCAGTGATCCCCGGAATGTAAATACGCAGTATTTT CASSDPRNVNTQYF TRBV25-1 NA TRBJ2-3 NA
TGTGCCAGCAGTTCCTGGGACAAACCTTACAATGAGCAGTTCTTC CASSSWDKPYNEQFF TRBV6-5 NA TRBJ2-1 NA
TGTGCCAGCAGCCCTACGACAGTTTTTTACTCTGGAAACACCATATATTTT CASSPTTVFYSGNTIYF TRBV28 NA TRBJ1-3 NA
TGTGCCAGCTCACCACAGGGGGCCCTATCCTACAATGAGCAGTTCTTC CASSPQGALSYNEQFF TRBV18 TRBD1 TRBJ2-1 once
TGTGCCAGCAGCCTTCAGACAGGGAGCACTGAAGCTTTCTTT CASSLQTGSTEAFF TRBV14 TRBD1 TRBJ1-1 NA
TGTGCCAGCAGCTTAGCGAGATGGGAAGACCACCTAGCCAAAAACATTCAGTACTTC CASSLARWEDHLAKNIQYF TRBV7-8 NA TRBJ2-4 NA
TGTGCCAGCAGTCTCAGGGACACCGGGGAGCTGTTTTTT CASSLRDTGELFF TRBV28 NA TRBJ2-2 NA
TGTGCCAGCAGCCCCCAGCGGGGATTGCACGAGCAGTACTTC CASSPQRGLHEQYF TRBV28 TRBD2 TRBJ2-7 NA
TGTGCCAGCAGTTCGCAGGGGCAAACTGAAGCTTTCTTT CASSSQGQTEAFF TRBV6-6 NA TRBJ1-1 NA
TGTGCCTGGAGTGGGAGAGGGGACAGGGCTTCACCCCTCCACTTT CAWSGRGDRASPLHF TRBV30 TRBD1 TRBJ1-6 NA
TGTGCCTGGAGTGTATTGACGGCCGATAATTCACCCCTCCACTTT CAWSVLTADNSPLHF TRBV30 NA TRBJ1-6 NA
TGTGCCAGCAGCGCCCCGGGAGGGATGAACATTCAGTACTTC CASSAPGGMNIQYF TRBV6-5 TRBD2 TRBJ2-4 NA
TGCGCCAGCAGCTTGGCCGGAGGGAATCAGCCCCAGCATTTT CASSLAGGNQPQHF TRBV5-1 NA TRBJ1-5 NA
TGTGCCAGCAGTTTCCCTATCGGGGATGTCGGGTTAGGGGCCTACGAGCAGTACTTC CASSFPIGDVGLGAYEQYF TRBV28 NA TRBJ2-7 NA
TGCGCCAGCAGCTGGGGGGGCGACCAAGAGACCCAGTACTTC CASSWGGDQETQYF TRBV5-1 NA TRBJ2-5 NA
TGTGCCAGCAGTAAGGACTATGTCCCCCATAATGAGCAGTTCTTC CASSKDYVPHNEQFF TRBV6-1 NA TRBJ2-1 NA
TGTGCCAGCAGCTCCACTTCGGCGGGAGCTTATGAGACCCAGTACTTC CASSSTSAGAYETQYF TRBV7-2 TRBD2 TRBJ2-5 NA
TGCGCCAGCAGCTTAACAGGCAGTTACCAAGAGACCCAGTACTTC CASSLTGSYQETQYF TRBV5-1 NA TRBJ2-5 NA
TGTGCCTGGAGCCGGGACTTCAATCAGCCCCAGCATTTT CAWSRDFNQPQHF TRBV30 NA TRBJ1-5 NA
TGTGCCAGCAGTTTATCCGGGTCCCCCTACGAGCAGTACTTC CASSLSGSPYEQYF TRBV28 NA TRBJ2-7 NA
TGTGCCAGCTCACCACCTGTGTACGACGAGCAGTACTTC CASSPPVYDEQYF TRBV18 NA TRBJ2-7 NA
TGTGCCAGCAGGACAGGGGACAGCTATGGCTACACCTTC CASRTGDSYGYTF TRBV2 TRBD1 TRBJ1-2 NA
TGCGCCAGCAGCCACGGCGGGAAGGGCGGGGAGCAGTACTTC CASSHGGKGGEQYF TRBV4-1 NA TRBJ2-7 NA
TGTGCCAGCAGCCTCGTAGAGGGCGGAAACACCATATATTTT CASSLVEGGNTIYF TRBV28 NA TRBJ1-3 few
TGTGCCACCACGGGGGACCTGGGGGCGAGCGGTCAGCCCCAGCATTTT CATTGDLGASGQPQHF TRBV10-3 NA TRBJ1-5 NA